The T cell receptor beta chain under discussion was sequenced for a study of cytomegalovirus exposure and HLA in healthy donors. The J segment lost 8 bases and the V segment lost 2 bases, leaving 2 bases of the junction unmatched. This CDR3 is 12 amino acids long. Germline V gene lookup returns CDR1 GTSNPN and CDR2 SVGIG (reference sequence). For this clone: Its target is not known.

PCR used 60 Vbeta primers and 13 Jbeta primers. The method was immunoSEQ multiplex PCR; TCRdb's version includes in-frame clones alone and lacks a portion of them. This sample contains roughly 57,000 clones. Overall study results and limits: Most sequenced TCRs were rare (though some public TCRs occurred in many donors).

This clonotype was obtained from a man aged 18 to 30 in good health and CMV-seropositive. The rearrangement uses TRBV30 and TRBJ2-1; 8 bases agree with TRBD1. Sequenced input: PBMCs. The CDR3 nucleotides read TGTGCCTGGAGTTCAGGGGGCCATGAGCAGTTCTTC. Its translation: CAWSSGGHEQFF.